This record covers a single T cell receptor beta chain. Its antigen is unknown. Researchers report immunoSEQ v3.0 was run at survey level. Repertoires were generated with immunoSEQ multiplex PCR, while TCRdb's copy carries only in-frame clones and drops some. The data contain 20,000 or so clones, 79% of them singletons. The V gene's germline CDR1 is ENHRY and CDR2 SYGVKD. The CDR3 totals 12 residues. The germline V and J ends were trimmed by 2 bases and 6 bases, with 8 bases remaining between them. Everyone in the study who had HIV was treated in the United States. This sample is part of a study of long-term antiretroviral therapy in people with HIV. Study context: The earliest samples predate the 2015 immediate-ART recommendation by about a decade. Whole-study findings and limits: Blood, drawn from about 2004 to 2018, may reflect older ART regimens. When set beside controls, HIV repertoires had CDR3 length ranges that were narrower.

The rearrangement uses TRBV10-3 and TRBJ2-7; the D gene could be TRBD1 or TRBD2 (5 bases each). The TCR comes from a man between 18 and 29 years old with HIV. The material was unsorted PBMCs, obtained at the start of antiretroviral therapy, before treatment. The CDR3 reads CAISEGGAEQYF. As DNA, the CDR3 is TGTGCCATCAGTGAGGGGGGAGCCGAGCAGTACTTC.